This T cell receptor (beta chain) was recovered during a study of Ad26.COV2.S vaccination and SARS-CoV-2 variants. Background on the study: In the COV1001 trial, the donor was in the Ad26.COV2.S arm. The vaccine Ad26.COV2.S was put into the muscle once, or twice with 56 days between.

Regarding the study as a whole: Breadth, reportedly substantial, characterized the spike-specific CD8+ and CD4+ T cell responses after vaccination.

About this clone: What it binds is unknown.

Sequenced by immunoSEQ multiplex PCR; TCRdb stores in-frame clones only, minus some. The sample includes about 380,000 clones, about 83% of them seen just once. Specified treatment: around 19 received Ad26.COV2.S at low or high dose, single or two shots; 5 received placebo; per-sample allocation not given. Collection of samples fell on day 63 after the first vaccine or placebo injection. V dropped 8 bases and J dropped 8 bases, with 16 bases sitting between them. The CDR3 has 12 residues. Germline CDR1 is SNHLY and CDR2 is FYNNEI. The V gene is TRBV2, the J gene TRBJ2-7, with D possibly being TRBD1 or TRBD2 (5 bases each). The sample in question was peripheral blood, obtained in a trial of Ad26.COV2.S vaccine versus placebo. This sequence originates from a person aged 18-60 years who received the Ad26.COV2.S COVID-19 vaccine or a placebo. The CDR3 bases are TGTGCCAGCTGGGCGGAAGGGGAGAAGCAGTACTTC. This encodes CASWAEGEKQYF.